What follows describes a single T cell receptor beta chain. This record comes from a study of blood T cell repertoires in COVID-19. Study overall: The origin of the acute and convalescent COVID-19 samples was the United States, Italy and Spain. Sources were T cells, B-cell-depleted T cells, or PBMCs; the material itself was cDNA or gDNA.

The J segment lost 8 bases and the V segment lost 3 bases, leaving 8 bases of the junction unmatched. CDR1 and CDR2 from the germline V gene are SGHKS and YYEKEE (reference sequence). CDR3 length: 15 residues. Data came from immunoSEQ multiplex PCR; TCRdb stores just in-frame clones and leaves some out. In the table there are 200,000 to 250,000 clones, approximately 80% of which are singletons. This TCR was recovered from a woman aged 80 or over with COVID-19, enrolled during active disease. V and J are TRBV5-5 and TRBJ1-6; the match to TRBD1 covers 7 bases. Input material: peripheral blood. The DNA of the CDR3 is TGTGCCAGCAGCTCTCAGACAGGGATGTATTCACCCCTCCACTTT. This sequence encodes CASSSQTGMYSPLHF.